This T cell receptor beta chain was captured in a study of blood T cell repertoires in COVID-19. Study information: Acute and convalescent COVID-19 specimens originated in the United States, Italy and Spain. From T cells, B-cell-depleted T cells, or PBMCs came the material, which was cDNA or gDNA.

Seattle participants joined during active infection and were tracked over time. CDR3 length equals 13 residues. V was cut by 3 bases and J by 6 bases, with 8 bases left in between. TCRdb's copy holds only in-frame clones and misses some; the assay was immunoSEQ multiplex PCR. Counted here are approximately 200,000 clones, 80% to 90% occurring once; the ten biggest clones make up 12%. The chain combines TRBV12-3 or TRBV12-4 with TRBJ2-2, with D possibly being TRBD2 (6 bases). Sequenced sample: peripheral blood. This receptor was obtained from a woman at least 80 years old with COVID-19, enrolled during active disease. CDR3: CASSFWGAGELFF. Here the CDR3 DNA reads TGTGCCAGCAGTTTTTGGGGGGCCGGGGAGCTGTTTTTT.